This TCR beta chain was retrieved from a study of blood T cell repertoires in COVID-19. The overall study: The cDNA or gDNA used as material had been derived from T cells, B-cell-depleted T cells, or PBMCs.

In the authors' workflow: Quantification of nucleated cells was approximated via reference gene primer amplification. Data came from immunoSEQ multiplex PCR; TCRdb stores just in-frame clones and leaves some out. The V and J calls and clone size are taken from that table; D and trimming were inferred from the DNA. The data contain approximately 200,000 clones, 86% of them singletons. The CDR3 consists of 18 residues. The cohort comprised adults aged about 18 to 100 years residing in about two dozen US areas. Donors were grouped by their self-reported clinical history. The sequence was obtained from a woman in her twenties or thirties who had been exposed to COVID-19. The sequencing sample was made of PBMCs or T cells enriched from blood (not recorded which). The chain joins TRBV21-1 to TRBJ1-2; no DNA check was done on the table's D call, TRBD1. TRBV21-1 is tagged as a pseudogene. CDR3 amino acids: CASSIPGTVRPPPYGYTF. Here the CDR3 DNA reads TGTGCCAGCAGCATTCCCGGGACAGTCCGTCCGCCACCCTATGGCTACACCTTC.